This paragraph reports one T cell receptor beta chain. Its target antigen remains unknown. No qualities accompany the bases; no much larger clone lies one base away. Data came from an Illumina HiSeq 2500. Quantitative 5'-RACE with molecular barcodes was the method used to prepare the TCR beta libraries. Per the authors' processing: Disease-linked TCR variants were identified with a new computational method built on a probabilistic model of VDJ rearrangement. The public sequencing data were trimmed at Q25 with fastp and processed into clonotypes with MiXCR by TCRdb, which kept only in-frame beta chains. CDR3 protein duplicates are merged, each entry listing the most common genes and DNA. The V and J calls, along with clone size, are taken from TCRdb and not from the paper's own processing. This sample holds around 770,000 distinct CDR3 sequences; 15% to 20% were observed only once. Around 20% of the sample rests with the top ten.

The CDR3 contains 18 residues, cysteine and phenylalanine counted. Only the CDR3 part of the read is kept: 54 bases, read in frame from the first base. Unmatched junction bases come to 10, with V trimmed by 5 bases and J by 1 base. The germline V gene encodes CDR1 MDHEN and CDR2 SYDVKM. The record originates from a study of CD8 T cells in ankylosing spondylitis (dated by TCRdb to about 2017). Turning to the overall study: The study set out to find disease-linked TCR variants by profiling T cell receptor beta repertoires in ankylosing spondylitis patients and healthy donors. Peripheral blood was sampled, and synovial fluid was also collected from ankylosing spondylitis patients. In total, the full study cohort was made up of roughly 100 healthy donors and 25 ankylosing spondylitis patients. Summary of the overall study and its limitations: A CD8+ phenotype was shown by the disease-linked clones, which were found at relatively low frequencies in peripheral blood. Some of the motif variants had been reported before in the synovial fluid and blood of reactive arthritis patients, a finding that suggests common disease-initiation mechanisms. Blood from ankylosing spondylitis patients appeared to be characterized by a TCR beta motif composed of eight highly homologous amino acid variants. According to the report, matched synovial fluid samples from ankylosing spondylitis patients were significantly enriched for the disease-linked clones.

This sequence originates from a male donor with ankylosing spondylitis. Material: blood, either unsorted or a sorted T cell fraction (not recorded which). This sequence uses TRBV28 and TRBJ2-5, with TRBD2 identical over 13 junction bases. The CDR3 reads CASSTRLAGGPLQETQYF. The DNA sequence is given as TGTGCCAGCAGTACCAGACTAGCGGGAGGACCGCTCCAAGAGACCCAGTACTTC.